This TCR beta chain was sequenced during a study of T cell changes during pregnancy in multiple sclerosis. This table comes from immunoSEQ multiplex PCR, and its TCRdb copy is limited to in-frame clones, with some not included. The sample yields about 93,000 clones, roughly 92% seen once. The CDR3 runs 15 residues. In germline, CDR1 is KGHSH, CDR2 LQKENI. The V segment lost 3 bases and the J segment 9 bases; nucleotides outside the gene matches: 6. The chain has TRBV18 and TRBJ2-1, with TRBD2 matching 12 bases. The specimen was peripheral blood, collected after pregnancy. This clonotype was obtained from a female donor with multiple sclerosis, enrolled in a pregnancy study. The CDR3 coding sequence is TGTGCCAGCTCACCCGGGACTAGCGGGCTCGCTGAGCAGTTCTTC. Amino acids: CASSPGTSGLAEQFF.